Listed below are T cell receptor beta chains from one sample, sequenced in a study of tumor T cells in aggressive B-cell lymphoma. The method was immunoSEQ multiplex PCR; TCRdb's version includes in-frame clones alone and lacks a portion of them. This repertoire shows 4,000 to 6,000 clones, 90% to 95% found once; its top ten account for 3.8%. The sample consisted of tumor tissue. These receptors were obtained from an adult with diffuse large B cell lymphoma. Each CDR3 is given with its conserved first and last residue. Each record gives: J gene, D gene, V gene, clone size, CDR3 DNA, CDR3 protein. A D gene is named only where the DNA matches it firmly. Clone size is stated in some rows and not others, as once, few, many or a class when expanded.

j_gene: TRBJ2-1
d_gene: TRBD2
v_gene: TRBV28
abundance: NA
CDR3nt: TGTGCCAGCAGTTACCCGACTATTCGACTAGCGGGGGGGCCCGTAGATGAGCAGTTCTTC
CDR3aa: CASSYPTIRLAGGPVDEQFF

j_gene: TRBJ2-7
d_gene: NA
v_gene: TRBV19
abundance: once
CDR3nt: TGTGCCAGTAGTAAACAGCTACCCTACGAGCAGTACTTC
CDR3aa: CASSKQLPYEQYF

j_gene: TRBJ2-1
d_gene: TRBD2
v_gene: TRBV11-2
abundance: NA
CDR3nt: TGTGCCAGCACCCTTAGCGGGCCATACAATGAGCAGTTCTTC
CDR3aa: CASTLSGPYNEQFF

j_gene: TRBJ1-1
d_gene: TRBD1
v_gene: TRBV4-2
abundance: NA
CDR3nt: TGTGCCAGCAGCCCACACAGGGGGCAGTACACTGAAGCTTTCTTT
CDR3aa: CASSPHRGQYTEAFF

j_gene: TRBJ1-5
d_gene: NA
v_gene: TRBV5-5
abundance: NA
CDR3nt: TGTGCCAGCAGCATAGGTGGCGGACAGCCCCAGCATTTT
CDR3aa: CASSIGGGQPQHF

j_gene: TRBJ1-1
d_gene: NA
v_gene: TRBV6-6
abundance: once
CDR3nt: TGTGCCAGCAGCCCGGACAGCCTCCTACTGAACACTGAAGCTTTCTTT
CDR3aa: CASSPDSLLLNTEAFF

j_gene: TRBJ1-3
d_gene: TRBD1
v_gene: TRBV10-3
abundance: few
CDR3nt: TGTGCCATCAGAAAGGGACAGGGAGCTGGAAACACCATATATTTT
CDR3aa: CAIRKGQGAGNTIYF

j_gene: TRBJ1-4
d_gene: TRBD1
v_gene: TRBV30
abundance: NA
CDR3nt: TGTGCCTGGGGTCCGGGACAGGGTAATGAAAAACTGTTTTTT
CDR3aa: CAWGPGQGNEKLFF

j_gene: TRBJ1-5
d_gene: NA
v_gene: TRBV7-2
abundance: NA
CDR3nt: TGTGCCAGCAGCGTACAGTCGGGGGGCAATCAGCCCCAGCATTTT
CDR3aa: CASSVQSGGNQPQHF

j_gene: TRBJ2-5
d_gene: NA
v_gene: TRBV7-3
abundance: NA
CDR3nt: TGTGCCAGCAGCTTTGGCCAGGGAGAGACCCAGTACTTC
CDR3aa: CASSFGQGETQYF

j_gene: TRBJ2-3
d_gene: TRBD2
v_gene: TRBV5-1
abundance: NA
CDR3nt: TGCGCCAGCAGCTTGGTCCGGGAGGCAGATACGCAGTATTTT
CDR3aa: CASSLVREADTQYF

j_gene: TRBJ2-7
d_gene: TRBD1
v_gene: TRBV7-6
abundance: NA
CDR3nt: TGTGCCAGCAGCCCCACCGGACAGGGCCCTAGGGAGCAGTACTTC
CDR3aa: CASSPTGQGPREQYF

j_gene: TRBJ2-3
d_gene: NA
v_gene: TRBV7-2
abundance: NA
CDR3nt: TGTGCCAGCAGCTTCCTAGAGGCAGCTAGCACAGATACGCAGTATTTT
CDR3aa: CASSFLEAASTDTQYF

j_gene: TRBJ2-7
d_gene: TRBD1
v_gene: TRBV5-6
abundance: NA
CDR3nt: TGTGCCAGCCACAGGGACAGAGTCTACGAGCAGTACTTC
CDR3aa: CASHRDRVYEQYF

j_gene: TRBJ2-1
d_gene: NA
v_gene: TRBV18
abundance: NA
CDR3nt: TGTGCCAGCTCGCCGGACGCGGGTGGTATTGAGCAGTTCTTC
CDR3aa: CASSPDAGGIEQFF

j_gene: TRBJ2-7
d_gene: NA
v_gene: TRBV11-2
abundance: NA
CDR3nt: TGTGCCAGCAGCTTAGGTACTAACGAGCAGTACTTC
CDR3aa: CASSLGTNEQYF

j_gene: TRBJ2-5
d_gene: TRBD1
v_gene: TRBV7-9
abundance: NA
CDR3nt: TGTGCCAGCATGCCAGAACAGGGGGAGACCCAGTACTTC
CDR3aa: CASMPEQGETQYF

j_gene: TRBJ2-1
d_gene: TRBD2
v_gene: TRBV7-8
abundance: NA
CDR3nt: TGTGCCAGCAGCGCAGCGGGAGGGTCCTACAATGAGCAGTTCTTC
CDR3aa: CASSAAGGSYNEQFF

j_gene: TRBJ2-5
d_gene: TRBD2
v_gene: TRBV7-3
abundance: few
CDR3nt: TGTGCCAGCAGCCCCCGCGGCCTGACTAGCGGGGGTGAGACCCAGTACTTC
CDR3aa: CASSPRGLTSGGETQYF

j_gene: TRBJ1-4
d_gene: TRBD1
v_gene: TRBV14
abundance: NA
CDR3nt: TGTGCCAGCAGCCTAGAAGGGACAGCGAGACTGTTTTTT
CDR3aa: CASSLEGTARLFF

j_gene: TRBJ2-5
d_gene: TRBD2
v_gene: TRBV19
abundance: once
CDR3nt: TGTGCCAGTAGTCCACGCGAGGGAGGGGCCAGTCGGACCCAGTACTTC
CDR3aa: CASSPREGGASRTQYF

j_gene: TRBJ2-2
d_gene: NA
v_gene: TRBV7-9
abundance: once
CDR3nt: TGTGCCAGTAGCTTAAGGGGAACGAACACCGGGGAGCTGTTTTTT
CDR3aa: CASSLRGTNTGELFF